This paragraph covers one TCR beta chain sequence. What it binds is unknown. Germline CDR1 and CDR2: SEHNR and FQNEAQ (reference sequence). The trim removed 5 bases at V and 3 bases at J, leaving 5 bases unmatched. There are 15 residues in the CDR3. This sample is part of a study of identical twins. Each CDR3 protein gets one entry after TCRdb re-called the 5' RACE reads with MiXCR. Of about 390,000 distinct CDR3 sequences in the sample, roughly 9% are singletons; the top ten hold under 9.5%. Study-level points and caveats: The presence of invariant MAIT and iNKT cells could partly confound analyses of zero-insertion sequences. Among beta out-of-frame sequences, excess sharing between twins appeared weaker.

The receptor was derived from a woman aged 45-65 years in good health. The sequenced sample consisted of naive T cells sorted from blood. The chain couples TRBV7-9 to TRBJ2-1; TRBD1 matches at 9 bases. CDR3 loop: CASSNTGGNYNEQFF. CDR3 DNA: TGTGCCAGCAGCAATACAGGGGGCAACTACAATGAGCAGTTCTTC.